These 20 T cell receptor beta chains were all obtained from the same sample, sequenced in a study of shared clonotypes between healthy human individuals. The table came from immunoSEQ multiplex PCR; TCRdb's copy has only in-frame clones and leaves some out. The sample yields roughly 1,500,000 clones, under 99% seen once. The sequenced sample was naive CD4+ T cells sorted from blood. Subset described: CD45RA+ positively selected. The receptors derive from a man aged 25-45 years in good health.

A note on this clone: Other DNA sequences of this sample code for an identical CDR3. This chain joins TRBV5-1 and TRBJ2-1, with TRBD1 as a possible D gene (6 bases). There are 13 residues in the CDR3. V was trimmed by 3 bases and J by 6 bases, leaving 10 bases between them. Germline CDR1 is SGHRS and CDR2 is YFSETQ. The CDR3 nucleotides are TGCGCCAGCAGCTCACAGGGCCCCAATGAGCAGTTCTTC. Residues: CASSSQGPNEQFF.

The chain is built from TRBV5-6 and TRBJ2-5; possible D gene TRBD2, 6 bases. V gave up 5 bases and J gave up 5 bases, with 22 bases separating them. The CDR3 spans 16 residues. Germline CDR1 and CDR2: SGHDT and YYEEEE. For the CDR3, the DNA is TGTGCCAGCAGTTATGGGCCGGGACCGGGGGTGGAGACCCAGTACTTC. Its translation is CASSYGPGPGVETQYF.

This clone is a singleton in its sample. This sequence joins TRBV5-4 and TRBJ2-7; 10 positions match TRBD2. CDR1 is SGHNT and CDR2 is YYREEE in the germline V gene (reference sequence). The CDR3 contains 14 residues. The trim removed 3 bases at V and 2 bases at J, leaving 2 bases unmatched. The CDR3 region is CASSSGLAAYEQYF. The CDR3 DNA reads TGTGCCAGCAGCTCCGGACTAGCGGCCTACGAGCAGTACTTC.

The genes are TRBV11-3 and TRBJ2-2; TRBD2 agrees at 12 bases. Germline V gene lookup returns CDR1 SGHNT and CDR2 YENEEA. With V trimmed by 4 bases and J by 5 bases, 17 bases remained unmatched. This CDR3 comprises 20 residues. CDR3 amino acids: CASSSSPASGRAMNTGELFF. The CDR3 nucleotides read TGTGCCAGCAGCTCTAGCCCGGCTAGCGGGAGGGCCATGAATACCGGGGAGCTGTTTTTT.

This clone was seen only once. The chain uses TRBV5-1 and TRBJ2-1; 13 bases line up with TRBD2. From germline, CDR1 is SGHRS and CDR2 YFSETQ. Trimming removed 0 bases from V and 6 bases from J; junction bases left unmatched: 9. The CDR3 covers 18 residues. CDR3 amino acids: CASSLGLLAGGDFNEQFF. CDR3 coding DNA: TGCGCCAGCAGCTTGGGCTTACTAGCGGGAGGGGATTTCAATGAGCAGTTCTTC.

The chain uses TRBV30 and TRBJ2-7; 13 nucleotides agree with TRBD2. The CDR3 is 16 amino acids. J gave up 6 bases and V 7 bases, and 15 bases lay outside the gene matches. The germline V gene encodes CDR1 GTSNPN and CDR2 SVGIG (reference sequence). The CDR3 nucleotides are TGTGCCTCGCCACGGACTAGCGGGAGTCGGGAGGGCGAGCAGTACTTC. It encodes CASPRTSGSREGEQYF.

The chain has TRBV7-9 and TRBJ1-5; TRBD1 matches at 9 bases. The CDR3 spans 15 residues. Germline V lookup: CDR1 SEHNR, CDR2 FQNEAQ (reference sequence). V lost 1 base, J lost 4 bases, and 2 bases stayed unmatched. The CDR3 bases are TGTGCCAGCAGCTTAGACGACAGGGGGAATCAGCCCCAGCATTTT. Translation gives CASSLDDRGNQPQHF.

The chain employs TRBV10-2 and TRBJ2-2; 10 nucleotides align to TRBD2. The germline CDR1 and CDR2 sequences are WSHSY and SAAADI. The CDR3 is made up of 15 amino acids. J was trimmed by 4 bases and V by 4 bases; bases with no gene match: 3. The chain's CDR3 is CASSGLAGRTGELFF. In DNA, the CDR3 is TGCGCCAGCAGTGGACTAGCGGGTCGCACCGGGGAGCTGTTTTTT.

J is TRBJ2-7 and V is TRBV13; 9 positions match TRBD1. J lost 3 bases, V lost 6 bases, and 12 bases had no gene match. The CDR3 has 16 amino acids. From germline, CDR1 is PRHDT and CDR2 FYEKMQ (reference sequence). CDR3: CASRGPQGAGYYEQYF. The CDR3 nucleotides read TGTGCCAGCAGGGGACCACAGGGGGCAGGTTACTACGAGCAGTACTTC.

The V call is TRBV29-1, the J call TRBJ1-3; D is unresolved. CDR1 and CDR2 from the germline V gene are SQVTM and ANQGSEA. V lost 5 bases and J 0 bases, leaving 8 bases between the germline ends. This CDR3 spans 13 amino acids. In DNA form, the CDR3 reads TGCAGCGTTCTCAGCCACTCTGGAAACACCATATATTTT. Translated: CSVLSHSGNTIYF. Drawing the rest from reference TRBV29-1 and TRBJ1-3, the complete variable domain is SAVISQKPSRDICQRGTSLTIQCQVDSQVTMMFWYRQQPGQSLTLIATANQGSEATYESGFVIDKFPISRPNLTFSTLTVSNMSPEDSSIYLCSVLSHSGNTIYFGEGSWLTVV.

The chain carries TRBV7-9 and TRBJ2-5; TRBD1 is a possible D gene (6 bases). V lost 6 bases, J lost 0 bases, and 17 bases lay in between. Germline CDR1 and CDR2: SEHNR and FQNEAQ (reference sequence). The CDR3 has 16 residues. CDR3 sequence: CASRPPFRDNQETQYF. The CDR3 nucleotides are TGTGCCAGCAGGCCCCCCTTCCGGGACAACCAAGAGACCCAGTACTTC.

The CDR3 nucleotides read TGTGCCAGCAGCCCCATCGGGAGGGACAGGGACTATGGCTACACCTTC. It codes for CASSPIGRDRDYGYTF. The rearrangement uses TRBV11-2 and TRBJ1-2, with 9 bases lining up with TRBD1. The germline gives CDR1 SGHAT, CDR2 FQNNGV. The CDR3 totals 16 residues. V shed 5 bases and J 3 bases; nucleotides not matched to a gene: 10.

This chain connects TRBV5-5 to TRBJ2-3, with a weak D call TRBD2 (5 bases). Deletions cut 6 bases from V and 1 base from J, with 9 bases between. The CDR3 sequence is 13 residues long. Germline V gene lookup returns CDR1 SGHKS and CDR2 YYEKEE (reference sequence). CDR3 sequence reads: CASTLAGTDTQYF. The CDR3 nucleotides are TGTGCCAGCACTCTAGCTGGCACAGATACGCAGTATTTT.

This CDR3 is CASSSPTGLETQYF. The CDR3 coding sequence is TGTGCCAGCAGCTCACCGACAGGGTTGGAGACCCAGTACTTC. The chain couples TRBV5-6 to TRBJ2-5; TRBD1 aligns across 7 bases. J was trimmed by 5 bases and V by 3 bases; bases with no gene match: 7. Germline V gives CDR1 SGHDT, CDR2 YYEEEE. The CDR3 has 14 residues.

This chain joins TRBV29-1 and TRBJ2-5, with D unclear. The CDR3 covers 12 residues. Trimming removed 5 bases at V and 0 bases at J, with 7 bases between. Germline V gene sequence: CDR1 SQVTM, CDR2 ANQGSEA. For the CDR3, the DNA is TGCAGCGTTCACGAAAACCAAGAGACCCAGTACTTC. Its translation: CSVHENQETQYF. Using reference TRBV29-1 and TRBJ2-5 for the parts outside the CDR3, the full variable domain is SAVISQKPSRDICQRGTSLTIQCQVDSQVTMMFWYRQQPGQSLTLIATANQGSEATYESGFVIDKFPISRPNLTFSTLTVSNMSPEDSSIYLCSVHENQETQYFGPGTRLLVL.

The CDR3 DNA sequence: TGTGCCAGCGGAAGTAACAGGGGGTCGACTACATTCAACTATGGCTACACCTTC. Its protein product is CASGSNRGSTTFNYGYTF. The genes are TRBV28 and TRBJ1-2; 8 nucleotides match TRBD1. The junction had 19 bases not matched to a gene; V was cut back by 8 bases and J by 2 bases. The germline V gene has CDR1 MDHEN and CDR2 SYDVKM. This CDR3 has 18 amino acids.

The rearrangement uses TRBV29-1 and TRBJ1-4, with TRBD1 matching over 7 bases. Trimming at V came to 5 bases and at J to 5 bases, leaving 5 bases not matched to a gene. The CDR3 is 13 amino acids. Germline values: CDR1 SQVTM, CDR2 ANQGSEA. Written as DNA, the CDR3 is TGCAGCGTTAGCGGGACAGCAAATGAAAAACTGTTTTTT. As protein: CSVSGTANEKLFF.

The chain has TRBV14 and TRBJ2-5, with TRBD1 matching 7 bases. This CDR3 contains 15 residues. V shed 5 bases and J 5 bases; nucleotides not matched to a gene: 11. The germline gives CDR1 SGHDN, CDR2 FVKESK. The CDR3 region is CASSNRQGSVETQYF. The CDR3 nucleotides are TGTGCCAGCAGCAACCGACAGGGATCGGTCGAGACCCAGTACTTC. Together with reference TRBV14 and TRBJ2-5, the CDR3 gives the full variable domain: EAGVTQFPSHSVIEKGQTVTLRCDPISGHDNLYWYRRVMGKEIKFLLHFVKESKQDESGMPNNRFLAERTGGTYSTLKVQPAELEDSGVYFCASSNRQGSVETQYFGPGTRLLVL.

This chain joins TRBV19 and TRBJ2-1, with 10 bases that match TRBD2. CDR1 is LNHDA and CDR2 is SQIVND in the germline V gene (reference sequence). The trim removed 8 bases at V and 10 bases at J, leaving 14 bases unmatched. CDR3 length equals 15 residues. The CDR3 region is CASRSQLAGEGEQFF. In DNA form, the CDR3 reads TGTGCCAGTCGTTCGCAGCTAGCGGGAGAAGGCGAGCAGTTCTTC.

V usage is TRBV28 and J usage is TRBJ1-1; weak D call: TRBD1 (5 bases). The germline V gene has CDR1 MDHEN and CDR2 SYDVKM. V shed 7 bases and J shed 1 base, with 10 bases lying between them. This CDR3 comprises 13 residues. The CDR3 nucleotides read TGTGCCAGCAAGCCAGGGCGGAACACTGAAGCTTTCTTT. Translation: CASKPGRNTEAFF.